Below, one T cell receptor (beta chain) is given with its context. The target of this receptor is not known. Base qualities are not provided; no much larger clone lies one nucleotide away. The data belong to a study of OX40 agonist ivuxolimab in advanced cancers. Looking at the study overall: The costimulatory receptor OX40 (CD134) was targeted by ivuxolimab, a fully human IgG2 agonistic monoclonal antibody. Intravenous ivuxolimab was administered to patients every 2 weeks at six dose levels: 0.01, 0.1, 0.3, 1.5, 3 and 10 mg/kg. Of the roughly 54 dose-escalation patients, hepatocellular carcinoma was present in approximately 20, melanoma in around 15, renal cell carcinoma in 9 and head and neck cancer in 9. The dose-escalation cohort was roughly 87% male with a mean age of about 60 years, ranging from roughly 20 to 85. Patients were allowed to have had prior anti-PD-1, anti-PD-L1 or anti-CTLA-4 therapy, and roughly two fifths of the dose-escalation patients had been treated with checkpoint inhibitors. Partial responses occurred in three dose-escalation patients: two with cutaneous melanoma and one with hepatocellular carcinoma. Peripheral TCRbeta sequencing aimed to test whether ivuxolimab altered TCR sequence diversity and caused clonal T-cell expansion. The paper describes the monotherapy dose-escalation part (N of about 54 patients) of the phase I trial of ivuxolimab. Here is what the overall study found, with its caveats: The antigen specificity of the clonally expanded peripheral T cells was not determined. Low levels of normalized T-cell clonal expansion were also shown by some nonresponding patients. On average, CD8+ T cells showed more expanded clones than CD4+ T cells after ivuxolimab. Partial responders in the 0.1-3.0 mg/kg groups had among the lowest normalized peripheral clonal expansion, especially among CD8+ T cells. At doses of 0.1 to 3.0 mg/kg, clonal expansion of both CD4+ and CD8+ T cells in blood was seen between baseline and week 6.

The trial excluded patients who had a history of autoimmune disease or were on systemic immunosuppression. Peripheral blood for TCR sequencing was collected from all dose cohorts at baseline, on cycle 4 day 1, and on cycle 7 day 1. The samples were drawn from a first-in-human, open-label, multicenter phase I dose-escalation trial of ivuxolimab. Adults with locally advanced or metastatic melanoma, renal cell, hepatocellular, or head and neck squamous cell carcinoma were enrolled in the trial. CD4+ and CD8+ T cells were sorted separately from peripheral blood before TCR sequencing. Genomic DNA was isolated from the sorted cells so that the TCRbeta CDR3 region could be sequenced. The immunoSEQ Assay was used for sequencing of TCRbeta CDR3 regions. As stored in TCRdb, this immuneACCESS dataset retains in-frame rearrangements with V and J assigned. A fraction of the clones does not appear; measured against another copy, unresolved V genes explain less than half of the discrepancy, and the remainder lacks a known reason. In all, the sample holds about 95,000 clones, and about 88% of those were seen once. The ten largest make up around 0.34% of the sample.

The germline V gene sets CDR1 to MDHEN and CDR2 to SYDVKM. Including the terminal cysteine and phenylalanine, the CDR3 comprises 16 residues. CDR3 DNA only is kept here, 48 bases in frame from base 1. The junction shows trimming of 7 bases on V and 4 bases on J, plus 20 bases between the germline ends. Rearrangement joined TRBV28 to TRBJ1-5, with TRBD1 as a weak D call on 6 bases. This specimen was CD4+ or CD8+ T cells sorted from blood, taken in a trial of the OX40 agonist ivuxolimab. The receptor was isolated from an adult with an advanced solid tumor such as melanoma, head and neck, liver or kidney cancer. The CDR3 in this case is CASIPRGRGYNQPQHF. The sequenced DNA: TGTGCCAGCATCCCCCGGGGCAGGGGATATAATCAGCCCCAGCATTTT.